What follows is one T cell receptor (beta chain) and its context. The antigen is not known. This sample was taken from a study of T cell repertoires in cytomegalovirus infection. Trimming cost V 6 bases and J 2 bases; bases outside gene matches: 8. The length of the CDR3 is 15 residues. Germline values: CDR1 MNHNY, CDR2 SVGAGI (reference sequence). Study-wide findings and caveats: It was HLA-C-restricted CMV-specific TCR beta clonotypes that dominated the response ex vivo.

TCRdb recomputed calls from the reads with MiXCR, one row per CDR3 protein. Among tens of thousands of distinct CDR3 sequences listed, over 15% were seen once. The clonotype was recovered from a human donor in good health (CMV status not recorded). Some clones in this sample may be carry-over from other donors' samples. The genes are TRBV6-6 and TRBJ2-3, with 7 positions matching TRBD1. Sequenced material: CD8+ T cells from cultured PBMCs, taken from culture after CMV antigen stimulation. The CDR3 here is CASSPGQRATDTQYF. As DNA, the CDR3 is TGTGCCAGCAGCCCGGGACAGCGTGCCACAGATACGCAGTATTTT.